A single sample gave rise to the 31 T cell receptor beta chains below, sequenced in a study of HIV-infected children after antiretroviral therapy interruption. As for treatment: PENTA 11 planned treatment interruption arm or continuous ART arm. Unique molecular identifiers were included in an RNA-based 3' RACE TCR library. One entry per CDR3 protein results from TCRdb running MiXCR on the 3' RACE reads. The sample carries more than 40,000 distinct CDR3 sequences, 3.5% to 5% recorded once. The sequencing used CD45RA+ CD4+ T cells from PBMCs, pooled from several time points, collected from a donor given antiretroviral therapy, either interrupted or continuous. As to subset: naive CD4+ CD45RA+ CD45RO- T cells. The receptors derive from a pool of human donors with HIV.

This clonotype was recorded at least ten times. This rearrangement joins TRBV5-1 to TRBJ2-1; tentative D call: TRBD2 (6 bases). CDR1 and CDR2 (germline): SGHRS, YFSETQ. The CDR3 covers 17 residues. Trimming stripped 1 base from V and 0 bases from J, with 14 bases between. The CDR3: CASSLFSRGSSYNEQFF. DNA of the CDR3: TGCGCCAGCAGCTTGTTCAGTCGGGGGAGCTCCTACAATGAGCAGTTCTTC.

This clonotype was counted many times. The genes are TRBV19 and TRBJ2-1; TRBD2 matches 8 bases. Germline-derived CDR1 and CDR2 are LNHDA and SQIVND (reference sequence). The CDR3 spans 15 residues. J was trimmed by 1 base and V by 4 bases; bases with no gene match: 3. CDR3 coding DNA: TGTGCCAGTAGTACCGGGGGGGATTCCTACAATGAGCAGTTCTTC. It codes for CASSTGGDSYNEQFF.

Ten or more counts support this clonotype. V and J are TRBV10-3 and TRBJ2-6, with D perhaps TRBD1 (5 bases). This CDR3 contains 16 residues. The V gene lost 4 bases and the J gene lost 0 bases, with 10 bases spanning the gap. The germline CDR1 and CDR2 sequences are ENHRY and SYGVKD. The CDR3 here is CAISGQRDSGANVLTF. Written as DNA, the CDR3 is TGTGCCATCAGTGGACAGCGAGACTCTGGGGCCAACGTCCTGACTTTC.

This clonotype was seen at least ten times. The rearrangement links TRBV9 to TRBJ2-2; TRBD2 agrees at 7 bases. V was pared by 0 bases and J by 6 bases, with 5 bases of the junction left unmatched. The CDR3 spans 15 residues. Germline V gene sequence: CDR1 SGDLS, CDR2 YYNGEE. In DNA, the CDR3 is TGTGCCAGCAGCGTAGAAGGGACTATGGCCGGGGAGCTGTTTTTT. It codes for CASSVEGTMAGELFF. The variable domain in full, completed from reference TRBV9 and TRBJ2-2, reads DSGVTQTPKHLITATGQRVTLRCSPRSGDLSVYWYQQSLDQGLQFLIQYYNGEERAKGNILERFSAQQFPDLHSELNLSSLELGDSALYFCASSVEGTMAGELFFGEGSRLTVL.

This clonotype was observed at least ten times. The chain links TRBV5-8 to TRBJ2-1; D perhaps matches TRBD1 (5 bases). The CDR3 contains 15 residues. The germline V and J ends were trimmed by 0 bases and 9 bases, with 16 bases remaining between them. Germline CDR1 and CDR2: SGHTS and YDEGEE. Here the CDR3 reads CASSLGQGKRGEQFF. The CDR3 nucleotides are TGTGCCAGCAGCTTGGGGCAGGGTAAAAGGGGTGAGCAGTTCTTC.

The V call is TRBV24-1, the J call TRBJ2-7; D possibly matches TRBD1 or TRBD2 (7 bases each). V lost 3 bases, J lost 7 bases, and 18 bases lay in between. The CDR3 totals 15 residues. Germline CDR1 reads KGHDR; CDR2 reads SFDVKD. The CDR3 DNA is TGTGCCACCAGTGATCCAGGGGGGGCCTTGGAAGAGCAGTACTTC. Translated: CATSDPGGALEEQYF.

At least ten counts were recorded for this clonotype. The V and J genes are TRBV6-6 and TRBJ1-1; D gene uncertain. CDR3 length: 11 residues. The V gene's germline CDR1 is MNHNY and CDR2 SVGAGI (reference sequence). The germline V and J ends were trimmed by 6 bases and 4 bases, with 6 bases remaining between them. CDR3 amino acids: CASSRVTEAFF. CDR3 sequence (DNA): TGTGCCAGCAGCCGAGTCACTGAAGCTTTCTTT.

This clonotype was seen more than once but under ten times. The genes are TRBV12-3 or TRBV12-4 and TRBJ2-7; TRBD1 is a possible D gene (5 bases). Trimming removed 6 bases from V and 7 bases from J, with 13 bases in between. This CDR3 contains 12 residues. The CDR3 sequence is CASRDRGGEQYF. The CDR3 nucleotides are TGTGCCAGCAGAGACAGAGGTGGAGAGCAGTACTTC.

This clonotype has only a few counts. The chain couples TRBV5-6 to TRBJ2-3; TRBD1 matches 12 bases. Trimming at V came to 4 bases and at J to 4 bases, leaving 4 bases not matched to a gene. Germline-derived CDR1 and CDR2 are SGHDT and YYEEEE. CDR3 length: 15 amino acids. In DNA, the CDR3 is TGTGCCAGCAGCACGGGACAGGGGGCCGCAGATACGCAGTATTTT. Amino acids: CASSTGQGAADTQYF.

This clonotype was seen ten or more times. This sequence joins TRBV27 and TRBJ2-3, with 11 bases lining up with TRBD2. Germline CDR1 reads MNHEY; CDR2 reads SMNVEV (reference sequence). The CDR3 is 17 residues long. The V and J ends lost 7 bases and 0 bases, in that order; junction bases with no gene match: 9. CDR3 protein: CASNSGGAISSTDTQYF. DNA for the CDR3: TGTGCCAGCAATAGCGGGGGGGCCATATCTAGCACAGATACGCAGTATTTT.

This clonotype was counted many times. The gene calls are TRBV6-1 and TRBJ1-1; no clear D gene. The germline V gene encodes CDR1 MNHNS and CDR2 SASEGT. V lost 3 bases, J lost 4 bases, and 6 bases lay in between. This CDR3 has 12 residues. In nucleotides, the CDR3 is TGTGCCAGCAGTGACCGCGTCACTGAAGCTTTCTTT. Amino acids: CASSDRVTEAFF.

This clonotype was recorded many times. The chain combines TRBV20-1 with TRBJ1-1, with no clear D. The V end was cut by 3 bases, the J end by 4 bases, with 12 bases between. CDR3 length: 13 residues. CDR1 DFQATT and CDR2 SNEGSKA come from the germline V gene (reference sequence). As DNA, the CDR3 is TGCAGTGCTAGGGATGGGAGTCTCACTGAAGCTTTCTTT. It encodes CSARDGSLTEAFF.

This clonotype came up many times. This sequence joins TRBV12-3 or TRBV12-4 and TRBJ1-3, with a weak D call TRBD1 (6 bases). The CDR3 consists of 11 residues. V lost 4 bases and J 8 bases, leaving 6 bases between the germline ends. The CDR3 DNA follows: TGTGCCAGCAGTTACAGGGACACCATATATTTT. This sequence encodes CASSYRDTIYF.

This clonotype was counted ten times or more. The chain combines TRBV12-3 or TRBV12-4 with TRBJ2-7; D might be TRBD1 (5 bases). The CDR3 runs 13 residues. Trimming stripped 6 bases from V and 0 bases from J, with 9 bases between. DNA of the CDR3: TGTGCCAGCAGCACAGGACCCTCCTACGAGCAGTACTTC. This encodes CASSTGPSYEQYF.

Only a few counts were recorded for this clonotype. The chain uses TRBV5-4 and TRBJ2-2; possibly TRBD1 for D (6 bases). Trimming took 2 bases from V and 6 from J, leaving 17 bases between them. The CDR3 spans 16 residues. Germline V gene sequence: CDR1 SGHNT, CDR2 YYREEE (reference sequence). Here the CDR3 reads CASSFPPTGSAGELFF. As DNA, the CDR3 is TGTGCCAGCAGCTTTCCTCCGACAGGTTCGGCCGGGGAGCTGTTTTTT.

This clonotype occurred many times. J is TRBJ2-7 and V is TRBV2; TRBD1 might be the D (7 bases). The CDR3 spans 14 residues. Deletions cut 6 bases from V and 9 bases from J, with 21 bases between. Germline-derived CDR1 and CDR2 are SNHLY and FYNNEI. The CDR3 DNA sequence: TGTGCCAGCAGCCCTACCGGACAGGTCGGGGGGCAGTACTTC. Translated, it gives CASSPTGQVGGQYF.

The V gene is TRBV29-1, the J gene TRBJ1-3; D gene ambiguous. V lost 7 bases, J lost 6 bases, and 13 bases lay in between. The CDR3 is 12 amino acids. Germline values: CDR1 SQVTM, CDR2 ANQGSEA. CDR3 sequence reads: CSAGSQENTIYF. In DNA form, the CDR3 reads TGCAGCGCCGGGAGTCAGGAAAACACCATATATTTT.

This clonotype was found a few times. V and J are TRBV2 and TRBJ2-3, with D unresolved. The CDR3 extends over 12 amino acids. Germline CDR1 is SNHLY and CDR2 is FYNNEI. V lost 2 bases and J 5 bases, leaving 5 bases between the germline ends. The chain's CDR3 is CASSERQDTQYF. The CDR3 nucleotides read TGTGCCAGCAGTGAAAGACAAGATACGCAGTATTTT.

There are many counts of this clonotype. V gene TRBV5-1 combines with J gene TRBJ1-4; D possibly corresponds to TRBD1 (5 bases). Trimming left V 4 bases short and J 4 bases short, with 20 bases between. This CDR3 has 17 residues. Germline lookup yields CDR1 SGHRS and CDR2 YFSETQ. The CDR3 DNA follows: TGCGCCAGCAGCCTCTCACCTCAGGGAGAGGGTAATGAAAAACTGTTTTTT. Translated: CASSLSPQGEGNEKLFF.

This clonotype was seen many times. This chain links TRBV6-1 with TRBJ1-6; D call uncertain. CDR1 is MNHNS, CDR2 SASEGT, per germline. This CDR3 region has 14 residues. Trimming stripped 3 bases from V and 1 base from J, with 4 bases between. The CDR3 DNA sequence: TGTGCCAGCAGTGATCCATCCTATAATTCACCCCTCCACTTT. It encodes CASSDPSYNSPLHF.

This clonotype showed up many times. This chain links TRBV3-1 with TRBJ2-7; 7 nucleotides align to TRBD1. The CDR3 spans 14 residues. The J segment lost 7 bases and the V segment lost 1 base, leaving 7 bases of the junction unmatched. From germline, CDR1 is LGHDT and CDR2 YNNKEL (reference sequence). CDR3 protein: CASSQVETGWEQYF. The CDR3 DNA sequence: TGTGCCAGCAGCCAAGTTGAGACAGGGTGGGAGCAGTACTTC.

This clonotype was observed a handful of times. This rearrangement joins TRBV7-3 to TRBJ2-3; 13 bases map to TRBD2. V lost 4 bases and J lost 6; bases outside the gene matches: 4. The germline V gene has CDR1 SGHTA and CDR2 FQGTGA. The CDR3 sequence is 15 residues long. CDR3 region: CASSSGTSGIDTQYF. The DNA of the CDR3 is TGTGCCAGCAGCTCCGGGACTAGCGGGATTGATACGCAGTATTTT.

This clonotype was counted many times. The chain carries TRBV6-5 and TRBJ2-2; maybe TRBD2 (5 bases). V was clipped by 1 base and J by 6 bases, with 6 bases between them. The V gene's germline CDR1 is MNHEY and CDR2 SVGAGI. CDR3 size: 13 residues. The CDR3 DNA reads TGTGCCAGCAGTTACTACGGGGCCGGGGAGCTGTTTTTT. Its translation: CASSYYGAGELFF.

This clonotype was seen ten or more times. The V gene is TRBV5-1, the J gene TRBJ2-3; D perhaps matches TRBD1 (8 bases). The CDR3 is made up of 16 amino acids. V was cut by 0 bases and J by 4 bases, with 15 bases left in between. The germline V gene has CDR1 SGHRS and CDR2 YFSETQ. Here the CDR3 DNA reads TGCGCCAGCAGCTTGGCCGGACAGGGAGGGTCAGATACGCAGTATTTT. It translates to CASSLAGQGGSDTQYF.

This clonotype was seen many times. This chain's CDR3 is CASFWSTGELFF. CDR3 in DNA: TGCGCCAGCTTTTGGTCCACCGGGGAGCTGTTTTTT. The V gene is TRBV5-1, the J gene TRBJ2-2; no clear D. Germline loops: CDR1 SGHRS, CDR2 YFSETQ. Trimming took off 7 bases at V and 4 bases at J, with 8 bases between the two ends. This CDR3 is built from 12 residues.

By frequency in the sample, this clonotype is medium-sized. V gene TRBV2 combines with J gene TRBJ2-7; 10 bases are a match to TRBD1. From germline, CDR1 is SNHLY and CDR2 FYNNEI. With 4 bases clipped from V and 5 bases from J, the junction kept 11 bases outside the gene matches. There are 16 residues in the CDR3. The CDR3 loop reads CASSASEGGQGHEQYF. In nucleotides, the CDR3 is TGTGCCAGCAGTGCCTCCGAGGGGGGACAGGGGCACGAGCAGTACTTC.

This clonotype was counted many times. The chain has TRBV12-3 or TRBV12-4 and TRBJ1-2; TRBD1 agrees at 8 bases. The V segment lost 3 bases and the J segment 4 bases; nucleotides outside the gene matches: 13. There are 17 residues in the CDR3. The CDR3 DNA is TGTGCCAGCAGTTTTGGTGGCAGGGGGCGATCGGTCTATGGCTACACCTTC. Amino acids: CASSFGGRGRSVYGYTF.

Many counts were recorded for this clonotype. The V call is TRBV4-2, the J call TRBJ1-2; D gene unclear. CDR3 size: 15 residues. Trimming left V 1 base short and J 2 bases short, with 11 bases between. The V gene's germline CDR1 is LGHNA and CDR2 YNFKEQ. The CDR3 protein is CASSQASTVNYGYTF. The CDR3 region has the DNA TGTGCCAGCAGCCAAGCATCAACAGTGAACTATGGCTACACCTTC.

The chain recombines TRBV2 with TRBJ2-7; a weak D match, TRBD2 (6 bases). V lost 6 bases and J 5 bases, leaving 8 bases between the germline ends. The CDR3 runs to 11 residues. Looked up from germline, CDR1 is SNHLY and CDR2 is FYNNEI. CDR3 in DNA: TGTGCCAGCAGGTCGGGGGACGAGCAGTACTTC. Its translation is CASRSGDEQYF.

This clonotype has at least ten counts. The chain recombines TRBV20-1 with TRBJ2-3; 10 nucleotides align to TRBD2. The CDR3 is made up of 18 amino acids. V shed 2 bases, J shed 3 bases, and the junction held 14 bases outside the gene matches. Germline CDR1 reads DFQATT; CDR2 reads SNEGSKA (reference sequence). The CDR3, as DNA: TGCAGTGCTAGAACTCCCCCGGGAGCGGGGGGGAGAACAGATACGCAGTATTTT. This codes for CSARTPPGAGGRTDTQYF.

This clonotype was seen repeatedly, ten times or more. This chain connects TRBV6-1 to TRBJ1-5; D is undetermined. Trimming removed 2 bases at V and 5 bases at J, with 7 bases between. CDR1 and CDR2 (germline): MNHNS, SASEGT. There are 13 residues in the CDR3. The CDR3 nucleotides read TGTGCCAGCAGTGAACACGTTGATCAGCCCCAGCATTTT. As protein: CASSEHVDQPQHF.